Listed here is a single TCR beta chain. Its antigen remains unknown. This sample is part of a study of shared clonotypes between healthy human individuals. The study separated CD4+ cells into CD45RA+ naive and CD45RA-negative memory subsets. The data were produced by immunoSEQ multiplex PCR, yet TCRdb's version contains in-frame clones alone and is incomplete. Of about 2.4 million clones in the sample, 93% are singletons; the top ten hold 0.36%. Notes on the study in general: Rarefaction analysis demonstrated incomplete sorted-subset sequencing notwithstanding large depth.

The CDR3 is 17 amino acids. Sequencing used naive CD4+ T cells from PBMCs. Subset in this sample: CD45RA+ positively selected. This TCR came from a man younger than 30 in good health. Some clones in this sample may be carry-over from other donors' samples. The chain joins TRBV21-1 to TRBJ2-1. TRBV21-1 is shown as a pseudogene. For the CDR3, the DNA is TGTGCCAGCAGCAAAGCGCCCTGGGGCGGGCCCTACAATGAGCAGTTCTTC. This gives the protein CASSKAPWGGPYNEQFF.